These 18 T cell receptor beta chains originate from one sample sequenced in a study of blood T cells in healthy people across ages (dated by TCRdb to 2013 to 2016). Libraries were prepared through 5' RACE. For sequencing, an Illumina HiSeq 2500 was employed. A second PCR of roughly 7 to 12 cycles was performed with a sample-barcoded 5' primer and a J-beta primer mix. In-frame beta chains were kept once TCRdb had trimmed the public reads at Q25 with fastp and called clones with MiXCR. Each CDR3 protein appears once, grouped with its most common genes and DNA. The sample contains around 1,500,000 distinct CDR3 sequences, 42% of them found a single time. Approximately 7.9% of the sample is held by the ten biggest clonotypes. Sequenced input: blood. These receptors all come from a young woman in good health.

CDR3: CASSQELRAGGLSGANVLTF. CDR3 nucleotides: TGCGCCAGCAGCCAAGAACTAAGGGCAGGGGGCCTCTCTGGGGCCAACGTCCTGACTTTC. The chain has TRBV4-1 and TRBJ2-6, with TRBD1 identical over 8 bases. Germline V CDR1 and CDR2: MGHRA, YSYEKL. The CDR3 is 20 amino acids. Trimming cost V 0 bases and J 0 bases; bases outside gene matches: 10.

This clonotype was seen only a few times. This sequence joins TRBV10-1 and TRBJ2-7, with a tentative D call TRBD1 (7 bases). Deletions cut 6 bases from V and 3 bases from J, with 15 bases between. This CDR3 region has 14 residues. Germline assignment: CDR1 WNHNN and CDR2 SYGVQD (reference sequence). The CDR3 sequence is CASSRQGGVYEQYF. The CDR3 DNA reads TGCGCCAGCAGCCGACAGGGAGGCGTCTACGAGCAGTACTTC.

The chain carries TRBV20-1 and TRBJ2-5, with TRBD2 identical over 12 bases. The CDR3 extends over 13 amino acids. CDR1 DFQATT and CDR2 SNEGSKA come from the germline V gene (reference sequence). Trimming cost V 7 bases and J 11 bases; bases outside gene matches: 11. The CDR3 protein is CSGQTSGSLSQYF. The CDR3 coding sequence is TGCAGTGGGCAGACTAGCGGGAGTCTTAGTCAGTACTTC.

The chain combines TRBV4-1 with TRBJ2-1, with D possibly TRBD2 on 7 matching bases. Trimming stripped 4 bases from V and 2 bases from J, with 30 bases between. CDR3 size: 21 residues. CDR1 and CDR2 from the germline V gene are MGHRA and YSYEKL. The CDR3 here is CASSRLQGQGFGGSTYNEQFF. CDR3 nucleotide sequence: TGCGCCAGCAGCCGTCTTCAGGGGCAGGGGTTTGGCGGGAGTACCTACAATGAGCAGTTCTTC.

V and J are TRBV6-4 and TRBJ2-3, with 12 positions matching TRBD2. With V trimmed by 4 bases and J by 6 bases, 14 bases remained unmatched. This CDR3 is built from 18 residues. Germline lookup yields CDR1 MRHNA and CDR2 SNTAGT. The DNA of the CDR3 is TGTGCCAGCAGTGTATCTGGGTCTAGCGGGAGGGCCGCGGATACGCAGTATTTT. Protein: CASSVSGSSGRAADTQYF.

In this sample, this clonotype turned up a few times. This sequence joins TRBV4-2 and TRBJ2-1; 11 bases fit TRBD2. Germline V gives CDR1 LGHNA, CDR2 YNFKEQ. The CDR3 sequence is 16 residues long. The ends lost 1 base at V and 4 bases at J; junction bases unmatched: 3. The CDR3 spells CASSQVGLAGYNEQFF. The CDR3 nucleotides are TGTGCCAGCAGCCAAGTAGGACTAGCGGGTTACAATGAGCAGTTCTTC.

The rearrangement joins TRBV29-1 to TRBJ1-1; D is perhaps TRBD1 (6 bases). Between the trimmed V and J ends, which lost 6 bases and 0 bases, there was a span of 11 bases. Germline V CDR1 and CDR2: SQVTM, ANQGSEA. The CDR3 has 13 amino acids. The CDR3 is CSVPGHLNTEAFF. The DNA for the CDR3 is TGCAGCGTGCCGGGACATTTGAACACTGAAGCTTTCTTT.

This clonotype has only a few counts. V is TRBV12-3 or TRBV12-4 and J is TRBJ1-5, with D tentatively TRBD1 (6 bases). V gave up 4 bases and J gave up 14 bases, with 18 bases separating them. The CDR3 is 13 amino acids. The CDR3 spells CASSSRAGAREHF. DNA for the CDR3: TGTGCCAGCAGTTCCCGGGCAGGGGCGAGGGAGCATTTT.

This clonotype turned up a few times. The J gene is TRBJ2-3, the V gene TRBV3-1; 8 bases line up with TRBD2. The CDR3 has 17 amino acids. CDR1 is LGHDT and CDR2 is YNNKEL in the germline V gene (reference sequence). V shed 3 bases and J 3 bases; nucleotides not matched to a gene: 11. The CDR3 is CASSHPTSGGWTDTQYF. The CDR3 DNA reads TGTGCCAGCAGCCACCCCACTAGCGGCGGTTGGACAGATACGCAGTATTTT.

This clonotype was seen only a few times. The chain employs TRBV5-1 and TRBJ2-1, with 10 bases lining up with TRBD2. The CDR3 loop spans 15 amino acids. V was clipped by 0 bases and J by 8 bases; unmatched bases: 5. Germline-derived CDR1 and CDR2 are SGHRS and YFSETQ. The CDR3 loop reads CASSLEASGSDEQFF. The DNA of the CDR3 is TGCGCCAGCAGCTTGGAGGCTAGCGGGAGTGATGAGCAGTTCTTC.

This chain links TRBV7-6 with TRBJ2-5; D may match TRBD1 or TRBD2 (5 bases each). CDR3 size: 13 residues. V lost 1 base and J 11 bases, leaving 14 bases between the germline ends. Germline CDR1 SGHVS, CDR2 FNYEAQ. The CDR3 sequence is CASSLGVFREQYF. In nucleotides, the CDR3 is TGTGCCAGCAGCTTAGGTGTCTTCAGGGAGCAGTACTTC.

The V and J genes are TRBV27 and TRBJ1-3; perhaps TRBD1 as D (6 bases). Germline V gene sequence: CDR1 MNHEY, CDR2 SMNVEV (reference sequence). Trimming stripped 10 bases from V and 0 bases from J, with 19 bases between. The CDR3 length is 16 residues. The CDR3 DNA is TGTGCCAACACCCCGACAGGACACTTCTCTGGAAACACCATATATTTT. Translated: CANTPTGHFSGNTIYF.

CDR3 amino acids: CAISAGGRSETQYF. For the CDR3, the DNA is TGTGCCATCAGTGCCGGCGGTAGATCGGAGACCCAGTACTTC. V is TRBV10-3 and J is TRBJ2-7, with D unresolved. The J call may be in error: the DNA end matches TRBJ2-5 better. Germline V gives CDR1 ENHRY, CDR2 SYGVKD. The CDR3 has 14 amino acids.

The rearrangement links TRBV12-3 or TRBV12-4 to TRBJ2-1; D gene ambiguous. The CDR3 totals 15 residues. V lost 5 bases and J lost 2, with 13 bases in between. CDR3 DNA: TGTGCCAGCAGTCCTCTAGACACCCCCTACAATGAGCAGTTCTTC. Protein: CASSPLDTPYNEQFF.

This chain connects TRBV28 to TRBJ2-2, with D possibly being TRBD2 (6 bases). CDR1 is MDHEN, CDR2 SYDVKM, per germline. The CDR3 runs to 15 residues. Trimming pared 11 bases from V and 7 bases from J, leaving 23 bases between. CDR3 sequence reads: CASSRLLGGGGELFF. CDR3 nucleotide sequence: TGTGCCTCCTCACGACTCCTCGGGGGTGGCGGGGAGCTGTTTTTT.

This chain links TRBV4-1 with TRBJ2-2; maybe TRBD1 (6 bases). With 2 bases removed from V and 7 bases from J, the gap between germline ends came to 23 bases. Germline V gives CDR1 MGHRA, CDR2 YSYEKL. The CDR3 runs 18 residues. The CDR3 coding sequence is TGCGCCAGCAGCCAAAAGGAAATCCCGAGCAGGGGCGGCGGGGAGCTGTTTTTT. Amino acids: CASSQKEIPSRGGGELFF.

V gene TRBV7-9 combines with J gene TRBJ1-4; tentatively, D is TRBD1 (5 bases). CDR1 is SEHNR and CDR2 is FQNEAQ in the germline V gene (reference sequence). There are 15 residues in the CDR3. The ends were cut back, 3 bases at V and 6 bases at J, with 14 bases in the middle. The DNA of the CDR3 is TGTGCCAGCAGCTTTATCCAGGGACTGGATGAAAAACTGTTTTTT. It specifies CASSFIQGLDEKLFF. Filled out from reference TRBV7-9 and TRBJ1-4, the complete variable domain reads DTGVSQNPRHKITKRGQNVTFRCDPISEHNRLYWYRQTLGQGPEFLTYFQNEAQLEKSRLLSDRFSAERPKGSFSTLEIQRTEQGDSAMYLCASSFIQGLDEKLFFGSGTQLSVL.

This clonotype was recorded a few times. CDR3 nucleotides: TGCGCCAGCAGCTTGGGGACAGCGAGCTCCTACAATGAGCAGTTCTTC. Amino acids: CASSLGTASSYNEQFF. The chain is built from TRBV5-1 and TRBJ2-1; D possibly corresponds to TRBD1 (6 bases). Trimming removed 0 bases at V and 0 bases at J, with 10 bases between. The germline V gene has CDR1 SGHRS and CDR2 YFSETQ. The length of the CDR3 is 16 residues.